Below, 20 T cell receptor delta chains from the same sample are listed, as sequenced in a study of γδ T cells in repeated Plasmodium falciparum infection. Flow sorting of PBMC yielded separate Vgamma9/Vdelta2+ and Vdelta2-negative gammadelta T cell populations for bulk repertoire analysis. TCRdb reanalysed the multiplex PCR reads with CATT. Of around 50,000 delta-chain clones listed, over 1.5% are singletons. The specimen sequenced was gamma-delta T cells from blood. These receptors came from a pool of human donors (malaria-infected and uninfected, not separated).

This clone turned up a few times. TCRdb pairs this DNA with a much larger clone's protein that differs at residue 10, likely a read error; the protein shown was translated from the DNA. This chain connects TRDV1 to TRDJ1; the match to TRDD3 covers 9 bases. Here the J gene was assigned by germline matching of the DNA, as TCRdb has none. The germline V gene has CDR1 TSWWSYY and CDR2 QGS. Trimming cost V 2 bases and J 0 bases; bases outside gene matches: 22. The CDR3 has 22 residues. DNA of the CDR3: TGTGCTCTTGGGGAAGCGAAGTACCCCCTTCCACACTGGGGGAGGAACACCGATAAACTCATCTTT. Its protein is CALGEAKYPLPHWGRNTDKLIF.

This clone turned up a few times. This likely came from a read error, as a far larger clone is one base away. The identical CDR3 is also encoded by other nucleotide sequences in the sample. The rearrangement uses TRDV1 and TRDJ1; possible D gene TRDD3, 6 bases. This CDR3 comprises 20 residues. Per the germline V gene, CDR1 is TSWWSYY and CDR2 is QGS. Here the CDR3 reads CALGEIKGYHRGPYTDKLIF. The CDR3 DNA sequence: TGTGCCCTTGGGGAAATTAAAGGATACCACAGGGGACCCTACACCGATAAACTCATCTTT.

In the case of this clone: For this DNA, TCRdb reports the protein of a much larger clone, which diverges at residue 16, most likely from a read error; the protein presented here is translated directly from the DNA. The chain carries TRDV1 and TRDJ1, with 13 bases matching TRDD3. TCRdb is silent on the J gene; assignment here came from matching the DNA to germline. V gave up 3 bases and J gave up 10 bases; unmatched junction bases: 20. Germline V gene lookup returns CDR1 TSWWSYY and CDR2 QGS. The CDR3 is made up of 19 amino acids. The CDR3 region has the DNA TGTGCTCTTGGGGATCCGTGGTCGGGTACTGGGGGATACGGCGTAAGACTCATCTTT. It specifies CALGDPWSGTGGYGVRLIF.

Regarding this clone: The protein that TCRdb holds for this DNA derives from a much larger clone and differs from the translated DNA at residue 20, which likely indicates a read error; the protein shown here is translated from the DNA. The V call is TRDV1, the J call TRDJ1; TRDD3 matches 9 bases. Germline CDR1 and CDR2: TSWWSYY and QGS. The length of the CDR3 is 23 residues. The V gene end was trimmed by 0 bases and the J gene end by 9 bases; junction bases not matched to a gene: 32. CDR3 amino acids: CALGELISLPYNWGKRGVDQLIF. The CDR3 bases are TGTGCTCTTGGGGAACTAATATCCCTACCTTATAACTGGGGGAAAAGGGGTGTTGATCAACTCATCTTT.

As regards this clone: The protein held in TCRdb is that of a much larger clone and does not match this DNA's translation at residue 11, likely because of a read error; the protein shown is translated from the DNA. The chain combines TRDV3 with TRDJ1; 10 bases fit TRDD3. TCRdb offers no J gene call, so here the DNA was matched to germline to obtain one. Germline V gives CDR1 TVYSNPD, CDR2 GDNSRS (reference sequence). Losses at the gene ends were 4 bases for V and 4 bases for J; bases not matched to a gene: 24. The CDR3 is made up of 19 amino acids. The CDR3 loop is CASTFSRYWGMLGSDKLIF. CDR3 bases: TGTGCCTCCACCTTCTCCCGTTACTGGGGGATGCTGGGAAGCGATAAACTCATCTTT. Full variable domain (outside the CDR3, taken from reference TRDV3 and TRDJ1): CDKVTQSSPDQTVASGSEVVLLCTYDTVYSNPDLFWYRIRPDYSFQFVFYGDNSRSEGADFTQGRFSVKHILTQKAFHLVISPVRTEDSATYYCASTFSRYWGMLGSDKLIFGKGTRVTVEP.

This clone occurred a few times. This sequence is one base from a far larger clone and is likely a read error. In the same sample, other DNA sequences code for this CDR3. The V gene is TRDV1, the J gene TRDJ1; 8 nucleotides line up with TRDD3. The J gene, missing from TCRdb, was assigned here through DNA to germline matching. Germline lookup yields CDR1 TSWWSYY and CDR2 QGS. The CDR3 has 21 amino acids. CDR3 loop: CALGSRLKGQLLGAYTDKLIF. CDR3 DNA: TGTGCTCTTGGGTCACGGTTAAAGGGACAACTACTGGGGGCGTACACTGATAAACTCATCTTT.

This clone has a handful of counts. TCRdb has a much larger clone's protein, which differs at residue 20 from the translation of this DNA, likely because of a read error; what is shown is the protein translated from the DNA. The V gene corresponds to TRDV1; no J gene was called; the listed D gene, TRDD3, was not tested against the DNA. Germline assignment: CDR1 TSWWSYY and CDR2 QGS. The CDR3 totals 22 residues. The CDR3: CALGDPLRFTPLRPPYTDKPIF. In DNA, the CDR3 is TGTGCTCTTGGGGACCCCCTACGCTTCACACCACTGCGACCCCCGTACACCGATAAACCCATCTTT.

Of note for this clone: A read error is the likely source, as a far larger clone sits one nucleotide away. Other nucleotide sequences from this sample produce the same CDR3. V usage is TRDV1 and J usage is TRDJ1; 12 bases map to TRDD3. Assignment of the J gene here rests on matching the DNA to germline, because TCRdb gives none. The CDR3 runs to 22 residues. CDR1 and CDR2 from the germline V gene are TSWWSYY and QGS. V lost 2 bases to trimming and J lost 5 bases; unmatched junction nucleotides: 24. In DNA, the CDR3 is TGTGCTCTTGGGGAAATTAGTGCTTACGCATCCATCTACTGGGGGATACCAGATAAACTCATCTTT. Protein: CALGEISAYASIYWGIPDKLIF.

On this clone itself: This sequence is one base from a far larger clone and is likely a read error. At the DNA level, this CDR3 is encoded by other sequences in the same sample as well. The chain couples TRDV3 to TRDJ1, with 8 bases aligning to TRDD3. This CDR3 spans 21 amino acids. Germline-derived CDR1 and CDR2 are TVYSNPD and GDNSRS (reference sequence). In nucleotides, the CDR3 is TGTGCCTCTTCGGCCTTCCCGTTTGGGGATACTACTTGTGAGTACACCGATAAGCTCATCTTT. It yields the protein CASSAFPFGDTTCEYTDKLIF.

On this clone: TCRdb attributes to this sequence the protein of a much larger clone, which differs from the DNA translation at residue 14; a read error is likely, and the protein displayed is translated from the DNA. The genes are TRDV1 and TRDJ1, with TRDD2 as a possible D gene (7 bases). No J segment appears in TCRdb, so it was assigned here by matching the sequence to germline. The length of the CDR3 is 22 residues. Germline V lookup: CDR1 TSWWSYY, CDR2 QGS. V was pared by 5 bases and J by 3 bases, with 37 bases between. The CDR3: CALGPGPLLPPYWETQSDKLIF. DNA of the CDR3: TGTGCTCTTGGGCCTGGTCCACTCCTTCCTCCGTACTGGGAGACCCAGTCCGATAAACTCATCTTT.

Ten or more counts support this clone. It is likely a read error: a sequence one base away is far more abundant. Within the sample, other DNA sequences also encode this same CDR3. This chain connects TRDV2 to TRDJ1, with 8 bases lining up with TRDD3. The CDR3 has 15 residues. CDR1 is GEAIGNYY, CDR2 EKD, per germline. The CDR3 is CACDVLGVYTDKLIF. DNA of the CDR3: TGTGCCTGTGACGTACTGGGGGTTTACACCGATAAGCTCATCTTT.

This clone was seen only a few times. The protein TCRdb lists belongs to a much larger clone and differs from this DNA's translation at residue 6, which points to a read error; the protein shown is made from the DNA. The chain uses TRDV2 and TRDJ1; D unresolved. The length of the CDR3 is 16 residues. Trimming took off 3 bases at V and 3 bases at J, with 19 bases between the two ends. The germline gives CDR1 GEAIGNYY, CDR2 EKD. The DNA of the CDR3 is TGTGCCTGTGACCAACGCCGCCCCTCCAAGCCCGATAAACTCATCTTT. Protein product: CACDQRRPSKPDKLIF.

Note on this clone: TCRdb has a much larger clone's protein, which differs at residue 15 from the translation of this DNA, likely because of a read error; what is shown is the protein translated from the DNA. The V gene is TRDV1, but the J gene lacks a call; the listed D gene, TRDD3, was not tested against the DNA. The germline V gene has CDR1 TSWWSYY and CDR2 QGS. The CDR3 contains 17 residues. CDR3 nucleotides: TGTGCTCTTGGGGATTTAAGGTACAGGGTTTACACCAATAAACCCATCTTT. Amino acid sequence: CALGDLRYRVYTNKPIF.

Points on this clone: A far larger clone differs by one base, so this is likely a read error. The sample holds other DNA sequences that translate to the same CDR3. This chain joins TRDV2 and TRDJ1; tentatively, D is TRDD3 (6 bases). Because TCRdb records no J gene, it was assigned here through a match of the DNA to germline. The length of the CDR3 is 23 residues. CDR1 and CDR2 from the germline V gene are GEAIGNYY and EKD. Trimming pared 3 bases from V and 2 bases from J, leaving 39 bases between. CDR3 DNA sequence: TGTGCCTGTGACTCTGAGGGGGACAAAAGAGAGGTTTTGGGATCTAGTCGTACCGATAAACTCATCTTT. The encoded protein is CACDSEGDKREVLGSSRTDKLIF.

This clone has at least ten counts. This CDR3 is also generated by other DNA sequences in the sample. The CDR3 coding sequence is TGTGCCTTCAACTTCTGTTACTGGGGGATAGACCCGGGGACCGATAAACTCATCTTT. Residues: CAFNFCYWGIDPGTDKLIF. The V call is TRDV3, the J call TRDJ1; 11 nucleotides align to TRDD3. This CDR3 has 19 amino acids. Germline lookup yields CDR1 TVYSNPD and CDR2 GDNSRS (reference sequence). V gave up 3 bases and J gave up 2 bases; unmatched junction bases: 20.

At least ten counts were recorded for this clone. The identical CDR3 is also encoded by other nucleotide sequences in the sample. The V and J genes are TRDV1 and TRDJ1; 12 positions match TRDD3. The CDR3 has 21 residues. Unmatched junction bases numbered 19, after V lost 2 bases and J lost 3 bases. Germline V gives CDR1 TSWWSYY, CDR2 QGS. This chain's CDR3 is CALGEYTHFLPGGYVADKLIF. The CDR3 DNA follows: TGTGCTCTTGGGGAATATACCCACTTCCTACCTGGGGGATACGTTGCCGATAAACTCATCTTT.

This clone has a count of ten or more. This chain joins TRDV1 and TRDJ1, with D possibly TRDD3 on 7 matching bases. Per germline, CDR1 TSWWSYY and CDR2 QGS. This CDR3 comprises 21 residues. The V end was cut by 1 base, the J end by 0 bases, with 27 bases between. CDR3 sequence: CALGEPTLLSYGGFHTDKLIF. Written as DNA, the CDR3 is TGTGCTCTTGGGGAACCGACGCTCCTCTCCTACGGGGGATTCCACACCGATAAACTCATCTTT.

Comment on this clone: TCRdb lists the protein of a much larger clone for this DNA, which differs at residue 11, so this is likely a read error; the protein given here is translated from the DNA itself. The gene calls are TRDV1 and TRDJ1, with 8 positions matching TRDD3. Germline V gene sequence: CDR1 TSWWSYY, CDR2 QGS. The V gene end was trimmed by 2 bases and the J gene end by 0 bases; junction bases not matched to a gene: 20. This CDR3 is built from 21 residues. The CDR3 loop is CALGEGPTAPCWGTYTDKLIF. For the CDR3, the DNA is TGTGCTCTTGGGGAAGGCCCTACAGCTCCCTGCTGGGGGACCTACACCGATAAACTCATCTTT.

Concerning this clone: This DNA's translation and the protein TCRdb lists, from a much larger clone, do not match at residue 12, likely due to a read error; the protein shown is translated from the DNA. This chain links TRDV1 with TRDJ1; D remains ambiguous. The CDR3 spans 19 residues. The germline V gene encodes CDR1 TSWWSYY and CDR2 QGS. Trimming left V 4 bases short and J 2 bases short, with 26 bases between. CDR3 sequence (DNA): TGTGCTCTTGGGGGACCACAAGGGGTGCCCCGTTTTGGAACCGATAAACTCATCTTT. It yields the protein CALGGPQGVPRFGTDKLIF.

A note on this clone: The protein recorded in TCRdb matches a much larger clone and deviates from this DNA's translation at residue 14, suggesting a read error; the protein here is obtained by translating the DNA. The chain carries TRDV2 and TRDJ1; 8 bases match TRDD3. TCRdb does not report a J gene; here it was assigned by matching the DNA to germline references. V dropped 3 bases and J dropped 0; count of bases not matched to a gene: 47. Germline V gene data show CDR1 as GEAIGNYY and CDR2 as EKD. The CDR3 loop spans 29 amino acids. The CDR3 protein is CACDPAFRPNGVEHLLGADADLYTDKLIF. The DNA of the CDR3 is TGTGCCTGTGACCCTGCCTTCCGGCCCAATGGAGTAGAGCACTTACTGGGGGCCGACGCTGACCTATACACCGATAAACTCATCTTT.